This T cell receptor (beta chain) was documented in a study of Ad26.COV2.S vaccination and SARS-CoV-2 variants. The treatment: 15 to 20 received Ad26.COV2.S at low or high dose, single or two shots; about 5 received placebo; per-sample allocation not given. On day 63 after the first injection, vaccine and placebo recipients gave samples. Germline loops: CDR1 KGHSH, CDR2 LQKENI. Trimming cost V 1 base and J 4 bases, with 16 bases left between them. The length of the CDR3 is 16 residues. The assay was immunoSEQ multiplex PCR, and TCRdb's table has in-frame clones only and misses some. In the table there are around 370,000 clones, roughly 84% of which are singletons.

The chain recombines TRBV18 with TRBJ1-1; D unclear. The source is a person aged 18-65 years who received the Ad26.COV2.S COVID-19 vaccine or a placebo. The material was peripheral blood, obtained in a trial of Ad26.COV2.S vaccine versus placebo. For the CDR3, the DNA is TGTGCCAGCTCACCACGCGGAATAGGGTTTGGCACTGAAGCTTTCTTT. It translates to CASSPRGIGFGTEAFF. Based on the CDR3 plus reference TRBV18 and TRBJ1-1, the full variable domain is NAGVMQNPRHLVRRRGQEARLRCSPMKGHSHVYWYRQLPEEGLKFMVYLQKENIIDESGMPKERFSAEFPKEGPSILRIQQVVRGDSAAYFCASSPRGIGFGTEAFFGQGTRLTVV.